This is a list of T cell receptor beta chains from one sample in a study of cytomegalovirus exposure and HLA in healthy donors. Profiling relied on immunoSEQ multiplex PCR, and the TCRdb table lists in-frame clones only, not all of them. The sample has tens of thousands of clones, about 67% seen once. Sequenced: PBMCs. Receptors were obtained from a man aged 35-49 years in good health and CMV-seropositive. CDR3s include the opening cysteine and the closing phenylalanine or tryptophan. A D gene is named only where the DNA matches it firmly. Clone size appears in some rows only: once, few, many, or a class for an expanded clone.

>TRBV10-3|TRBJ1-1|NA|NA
TGTGCCATCAGGGCTCAGGGGCGGGGGACTGAAGCTTTCTTT
CAIRAQGRGTEAFF
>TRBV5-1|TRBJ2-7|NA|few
TGCGCCAGCAGCCCGGGGGACCGCTCCTACGAGCAGTACTTC
CASSPGDRSYEQYF
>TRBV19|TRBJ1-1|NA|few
TGTGCCAGTAGTGGGGGGGTCACTGAAGCTTTCTTT
CASSGGVTEAFF
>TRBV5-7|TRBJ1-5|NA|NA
TGTGCCAGCAGCCCTCCGACGGAGCCGCCGACTCAGCCCCAGCATTTC
CASSPPTEPPTQPQHF
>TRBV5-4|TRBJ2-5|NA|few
TGTGCCAGCAGCTTGGTGTCGACAGTTCAAGAGACCCAGTACTTC
CASSLVSTVQETQYF
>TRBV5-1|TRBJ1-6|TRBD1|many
TGCGCCAGCAGCCAGGGACAGGGGGATTCACCCCTCCACTTT
CASSQGQGDSPLHF
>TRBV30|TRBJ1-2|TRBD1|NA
TGTGCCTCGACAGGGGATGGGGCCAACTATGGCTACACCTTC
CASTGDGANYGYTF
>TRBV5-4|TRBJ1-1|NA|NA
TGTGCCAGCAGCCGGATACAGGTGGAGAACACTGAAGCTTTCTTT
CASSRIQVENTEAFF
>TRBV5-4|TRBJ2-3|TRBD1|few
TGTGCCAGCAGCCGGACGGGGGGACAGGGGAATACGCAGTATTTT
CASSRTGGQGNTQYF
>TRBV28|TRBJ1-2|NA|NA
TGTGCCAGCAGTTGGTCGGATGGCTACACCTTC
CASSWSDGYTF
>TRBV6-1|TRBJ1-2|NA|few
TGTGCCAGCAGTGTTGGGGAGCACTATGGCTACACCTTC
CASSVGEHYGYTF
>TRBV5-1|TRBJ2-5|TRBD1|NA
TGCGCCAGCAGCTTAAACAGGGGGAAAGAGACCCAGTACTTC
CASSLNRGKETQYF
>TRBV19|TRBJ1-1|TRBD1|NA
TGTGCCAGTAGATCGGACCGACAGGGGTTAAAAGCTTTCTTT
CASRSDRQGLKAFF